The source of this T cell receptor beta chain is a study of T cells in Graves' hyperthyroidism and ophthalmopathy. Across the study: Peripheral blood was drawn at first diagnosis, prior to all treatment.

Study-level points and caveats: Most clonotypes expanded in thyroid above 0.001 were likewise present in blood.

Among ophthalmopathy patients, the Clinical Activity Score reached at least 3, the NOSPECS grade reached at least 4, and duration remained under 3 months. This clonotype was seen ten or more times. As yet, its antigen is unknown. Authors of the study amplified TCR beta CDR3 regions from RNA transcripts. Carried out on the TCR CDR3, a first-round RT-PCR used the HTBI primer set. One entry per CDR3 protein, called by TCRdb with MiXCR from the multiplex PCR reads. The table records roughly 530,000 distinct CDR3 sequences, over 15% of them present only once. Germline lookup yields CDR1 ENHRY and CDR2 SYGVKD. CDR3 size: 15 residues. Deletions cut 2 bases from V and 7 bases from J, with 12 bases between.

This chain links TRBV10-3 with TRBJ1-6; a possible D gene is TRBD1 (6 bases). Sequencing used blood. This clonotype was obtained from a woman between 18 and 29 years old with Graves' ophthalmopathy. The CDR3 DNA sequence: TGTGCCATCAGTGAGAGGGGGGGGCAGAATTCACCCCTCCACTTT. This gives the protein CAISERGGQNSPLHF.